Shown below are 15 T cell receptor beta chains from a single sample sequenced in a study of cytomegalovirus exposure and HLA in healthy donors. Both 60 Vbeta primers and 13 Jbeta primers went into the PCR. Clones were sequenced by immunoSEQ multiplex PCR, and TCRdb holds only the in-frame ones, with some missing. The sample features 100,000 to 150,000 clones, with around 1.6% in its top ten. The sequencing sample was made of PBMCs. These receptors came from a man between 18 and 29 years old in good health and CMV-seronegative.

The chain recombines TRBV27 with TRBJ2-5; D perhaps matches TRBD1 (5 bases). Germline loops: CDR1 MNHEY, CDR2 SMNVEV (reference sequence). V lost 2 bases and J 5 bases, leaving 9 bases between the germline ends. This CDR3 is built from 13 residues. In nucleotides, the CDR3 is TGTGCCAGCAGTTTACGGCAGGGCGAGACCCAGTACTTC. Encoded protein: CASSLRQGETQYF.

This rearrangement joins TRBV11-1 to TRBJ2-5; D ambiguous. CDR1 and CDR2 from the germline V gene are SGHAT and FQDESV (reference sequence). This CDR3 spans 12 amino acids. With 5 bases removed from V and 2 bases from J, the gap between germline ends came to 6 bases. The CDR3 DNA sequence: TGTGCCAGCAGCCAGATGCAAGAGACCCAGTACTTC. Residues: CASSQMQETQYF. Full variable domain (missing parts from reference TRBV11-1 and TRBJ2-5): EAEVAQSPRYKITEKSQAVAFWCDPISGHATLYWYRQILGQGPELLVQFQDESVVDDSQLPKDRFSAERLKGVDSTLKIQPAELGDSAMYLCASSQMQETQYFGPGTRLLVL.

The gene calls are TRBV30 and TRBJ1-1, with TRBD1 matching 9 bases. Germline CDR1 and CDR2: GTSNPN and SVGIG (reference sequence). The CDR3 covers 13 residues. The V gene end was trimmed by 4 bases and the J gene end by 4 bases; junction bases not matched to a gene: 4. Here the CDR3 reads CAWTGQGGTEAFF. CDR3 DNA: TGTGCCTGGACGGGACAGGGTGGCACTGAAGCTTTCTTT. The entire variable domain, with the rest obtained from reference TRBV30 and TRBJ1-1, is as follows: SQTIHQWPATLVQPVGSPLSLECTVEGTSNPNLYWYRQAAGRGLQLLFYSVGIGQISSEVPQNLSASRPQDRQFILSSKKLLLSDSGFYLCAWTGQGGTEAFFGQGTRLTVV.

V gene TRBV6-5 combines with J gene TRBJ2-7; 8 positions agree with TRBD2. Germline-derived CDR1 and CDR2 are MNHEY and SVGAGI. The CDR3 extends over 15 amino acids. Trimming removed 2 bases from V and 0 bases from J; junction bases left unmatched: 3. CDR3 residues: CASSYTGGISYEQYF. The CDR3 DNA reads TGTGCCAGCAGTTACACGGGAGGGATCTCCTACGAGCAGTACTTC.

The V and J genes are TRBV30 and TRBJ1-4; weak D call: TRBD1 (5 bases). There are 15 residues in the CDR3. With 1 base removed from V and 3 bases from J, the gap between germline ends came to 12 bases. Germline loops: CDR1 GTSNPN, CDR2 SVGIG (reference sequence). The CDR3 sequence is CAWSARGGSNEKLFF. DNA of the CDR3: TGTGCCTGGAGTGCCCGCGGGGGTTCTAATGAAAAACTGTTTTTT.

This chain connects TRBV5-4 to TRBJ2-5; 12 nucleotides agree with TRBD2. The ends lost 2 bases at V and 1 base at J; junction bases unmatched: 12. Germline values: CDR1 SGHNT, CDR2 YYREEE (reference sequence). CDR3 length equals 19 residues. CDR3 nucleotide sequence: TGTGCCAGCAGCTTCAACGCTAGCGGGGGGGCCGTGAGCCAAGAGACCCAGTACTTC. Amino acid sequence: CASSFNASGGAVSQETQYF.

The CDR3 reads CASSLTGNSNQPQHF. DNA of the CDR3: TGTGCCAGCAGCCTTACAGGGAATAGCAATCAGCCCCAGCATTTT. The J gene is TRBJ1-5, the V gene TRBV7-2, with D tentatively TRBD1 (6 bases). Trimming removed 5 bases at V and 0 bases at J, with 11 bases between. CDR1 and CDR2 (germline): SGHTA, FQGNSA. This CDR3 comprises 15 residues.

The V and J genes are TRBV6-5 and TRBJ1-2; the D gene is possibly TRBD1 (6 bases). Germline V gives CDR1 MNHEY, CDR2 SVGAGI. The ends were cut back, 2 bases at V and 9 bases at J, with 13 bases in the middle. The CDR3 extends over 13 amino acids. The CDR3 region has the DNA TGTGCCAGCAGTTACAAGGCAGGGGTGAGCTACACCTTC. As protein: CASSYKAGVSYTF.

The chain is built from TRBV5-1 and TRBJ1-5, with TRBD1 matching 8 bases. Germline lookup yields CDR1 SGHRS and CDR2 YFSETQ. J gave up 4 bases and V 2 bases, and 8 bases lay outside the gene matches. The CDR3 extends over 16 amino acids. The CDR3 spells CASSLSPTGGNQPQHF. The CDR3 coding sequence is TGCGCCAGCAGCTTAAGCCCTACAGGGGGGAATCAGCCCCAGCATTTT.

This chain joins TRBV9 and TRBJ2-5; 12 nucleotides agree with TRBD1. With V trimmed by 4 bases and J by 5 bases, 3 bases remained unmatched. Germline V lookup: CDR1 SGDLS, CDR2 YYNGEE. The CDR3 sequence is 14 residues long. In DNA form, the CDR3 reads TGTGCCAGCAGCCAGGGACAGGGGGCCGAGACCCAGTACTTC. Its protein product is CASSQGQGAETQYF.

CDR3 loop: CASSLKGGGGSPLHF. For the CDR3, the DNA is TGTGCCAGCAGCTTAAAAGGGGGCGGCGGTTCACCCCTCCACTTT. The chain recombines TRBV7-2 with TRBJ1-6, with TRBD1 matching over 7 bases. V trimming: 2 bases; J trimming: 9 bases; junction bases outside the gene matches: 7. The CDR3 totals 15 residues. Germline CDR1 is SGHTA and CDR2 is FQGNSA.

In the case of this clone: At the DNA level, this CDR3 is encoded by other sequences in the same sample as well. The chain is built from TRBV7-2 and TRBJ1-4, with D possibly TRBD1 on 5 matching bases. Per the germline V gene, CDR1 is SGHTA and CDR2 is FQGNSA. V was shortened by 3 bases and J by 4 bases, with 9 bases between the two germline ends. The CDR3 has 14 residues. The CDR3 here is CASSLAGGNEKLFF. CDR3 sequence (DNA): TGTGCCAGCAGCTTGGCGGGGGGTAATGAAAAACTGTTTTTT. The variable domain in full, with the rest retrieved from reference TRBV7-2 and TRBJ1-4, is GAGVSQSPSNKVTEKGKDVELRCDPISGHTALYWYRQSLGQGLEFLIYFQGNSAPDKSGLPSDRFSAERTGGSVSTLTIQRTQQEDSAVYLCASSLAGGNEKLFFGSGTQLSVL.

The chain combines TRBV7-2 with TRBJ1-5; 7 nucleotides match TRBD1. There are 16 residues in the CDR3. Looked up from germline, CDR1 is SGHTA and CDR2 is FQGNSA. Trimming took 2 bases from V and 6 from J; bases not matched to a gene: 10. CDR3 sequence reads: CASSLRGRQSPQPQHF. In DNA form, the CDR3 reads TGTGCCAGCAGCTTAAGGGGGCGGCAGTCTCCTCAGCCCCAGCATTTT.

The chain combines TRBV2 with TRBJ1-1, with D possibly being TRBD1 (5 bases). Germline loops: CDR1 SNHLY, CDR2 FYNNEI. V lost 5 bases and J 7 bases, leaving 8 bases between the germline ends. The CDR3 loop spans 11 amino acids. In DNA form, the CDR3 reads TGTGCCAGCAGTAGACAGTATGAAGCTTTCTTT. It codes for CASSRQYEAFF.

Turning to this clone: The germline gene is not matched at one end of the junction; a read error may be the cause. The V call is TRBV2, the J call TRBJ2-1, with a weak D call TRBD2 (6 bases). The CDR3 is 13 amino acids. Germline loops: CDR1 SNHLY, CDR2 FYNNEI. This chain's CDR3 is CASSEATTSARIF. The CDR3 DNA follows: TGTGCCAGCAGTGAAGCGACGACTAGTGCGAGGATCTTC.